This TCR beta chain was captured in a study of OX40 agonist ivuxolimab in advanced cancers. Some clones are missing from TCRdb's copy, which holds only in-frame ones; the method was immunoSEQ multiplex PCR. This table has tens of thousands of clones, 84% appearing once. CDR1 ENHRY and CDR2 SYGVKD come from the germline V gene. Trimming shortened V by 0 bases and J by 1 base, and 9 bases separated the two germline ends. The CDR3 runs to 16 residues. This TCR came from an adult with an advanced solid tumor such as melanoma, head and neck, liver or kidney cancer. The starting material was CD4+ or CD8+ T cells sorted from blood, obtained in a trial of the OX40 agonist ivuxolimab. The chain couples TRBV10-3 to TRBJ2-2; TRBD2 might be the D (5 bases). The CDR3, as DNA: TGTGCCATCAGTGAGTCGGGGAGCCTGAACACCGGGGAGCTGTTTTTT. Residues: CAISESGSLNTGELFF.